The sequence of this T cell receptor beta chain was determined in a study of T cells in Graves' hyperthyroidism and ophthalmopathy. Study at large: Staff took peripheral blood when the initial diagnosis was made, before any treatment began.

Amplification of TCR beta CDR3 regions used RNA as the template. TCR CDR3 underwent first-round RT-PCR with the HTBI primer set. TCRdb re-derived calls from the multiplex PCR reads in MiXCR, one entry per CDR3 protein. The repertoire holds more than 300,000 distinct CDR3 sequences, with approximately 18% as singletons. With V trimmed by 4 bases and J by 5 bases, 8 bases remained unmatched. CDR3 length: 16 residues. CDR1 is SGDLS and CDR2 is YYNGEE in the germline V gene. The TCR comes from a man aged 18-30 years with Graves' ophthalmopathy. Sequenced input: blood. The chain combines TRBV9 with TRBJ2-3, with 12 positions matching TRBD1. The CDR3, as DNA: TGTGCCAGCAGCACCCCGGGACAGGGGGCCGGAGATACGCAGTATTTT. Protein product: CASSTPGQGAGDTQYF.